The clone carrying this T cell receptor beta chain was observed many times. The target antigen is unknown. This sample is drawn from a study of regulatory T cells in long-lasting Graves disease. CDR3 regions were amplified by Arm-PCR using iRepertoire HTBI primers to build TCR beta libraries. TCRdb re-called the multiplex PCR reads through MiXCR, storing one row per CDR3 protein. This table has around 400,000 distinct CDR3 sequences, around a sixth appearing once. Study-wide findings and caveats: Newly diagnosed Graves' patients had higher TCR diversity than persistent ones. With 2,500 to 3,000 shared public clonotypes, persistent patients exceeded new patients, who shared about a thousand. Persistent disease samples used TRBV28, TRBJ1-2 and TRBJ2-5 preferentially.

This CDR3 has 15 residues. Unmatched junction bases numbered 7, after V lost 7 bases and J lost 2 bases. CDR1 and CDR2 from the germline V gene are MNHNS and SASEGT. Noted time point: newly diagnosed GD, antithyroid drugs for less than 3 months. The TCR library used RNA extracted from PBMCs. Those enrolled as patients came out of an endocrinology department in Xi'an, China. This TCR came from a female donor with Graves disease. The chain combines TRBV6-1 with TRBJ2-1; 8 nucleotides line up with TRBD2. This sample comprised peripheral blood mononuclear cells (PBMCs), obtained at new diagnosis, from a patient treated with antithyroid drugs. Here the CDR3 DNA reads TGTGCCAGCACCGCCGGGACTAGTACCTACAATGAGCAGTTCTTC. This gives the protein CASTAGTSTYNEQFF.